These 6 T cell receptor beta chains share one sample of origin, sequenced in a study of blood T cell repertoires in COVID-19 (TCRdb year 2020). The library was produced with the immunoSEQ multiplex PCR assay. Drawn from immuneACCESS, this table holds only the in-frame rearrangements with V and J called that TCRdb kept. Clones are partly lost; checked studies trace under half to an unresolved V gene and leave the rest unexplained. The sample has 150,000 to 200,000 clones on record, 75% to 85% of them singletons. Of the sample, 12% is held by the ten largest clones. The sequenced sample was PBMCs or T cells enriched from blood (not recorded which). The receptors stem from a man in his forties or fifties who had recovered from COVID-19.

This clone appeared a few times. The genes are TRBV7-3 and TRBJ2-7, with a tentative D call TRBD2 (6 bases). Germline V gene lookup returns CDR1 SGHTA and CDR2 FQGTGA. Trimming took 5 bases from V and 6 from J, leaving 11 bases between them. This CDR3 region has 12 residues. The CDR3: CASSRAGGEQYF. In nucleotides, the CDR3 is TGTGCCAGCAGCCGGGCCGGGGGCGAGCAGTACTTC.

The rearrangement links TRBV7-2 to TRBJ1-6; the D is unclear. V was pared by 3 bases and J by 8 bases, with 8 bases between. The CDR3 totals 13 residues. Per germline, CDR1 SGHTA and CDR2 FQGNSA. The chain's CDR3 is CASSLLGDSPLHF. The CDR3 DNA reads as TGTGCCAGCAGCTTGTTGGGCGATTCACCCCTCCACTTT.

The table lists this clone with a few counts. The J gene is TRBJ2-1, the V gene TRBV7-2; possible D gene TRBD2, 5 bases. The germline gives CDR1 SGHTA, CDR2 FQGNSA. Trimming pared 6 bases from V and 4 bases from J, leaving 13 bases between. The CDR3 consists of 14 residues. CDR3 sequence (DNA): TGTGCCAGCAGTTCATCGGGGAGATACAATGAGCAGTTCTTC. Its protein is CASSSSGRYNEQFF.

J is TRBJ2-2 and V is TRBV5-1; 8 nucleotides agree with TRBD2. Per the germline V gene, CDR1 is SGHRS and CDR2 is YFSETQ. The CDR3 is made up of 16 amino acids. Trimming took 0 bases from V and 2 from J; bases not matched to a gene: 3. CDR3 protein: CASSLGLAGNTGELFF. The CDR3 DNA follows: TGCGCCAGCAGCTTGGGGCTAGCGGGTAACACCGGGGAGCTGTTTTTT.

The chain combines TRBV27 with TRBJ2-3; 12 bases fit TRBD2. Germline values: CDR1 MNHEY, CDR2 SMNVEV (reference sequence). Trimming took 2 bases from V and 4 from J; bases not matched to a gene: 7. CDR3 length equals 17 residues. DNA for the CDR3: TGTGCCAGCAGTTTAGAGGCTAGCGGGAGGGGGTCAGATACGCAGTATTTT. Amino acids: CASSLEASGRGSDTQYF.

This clone was counted a single time. This chain joins TRBV30 and TRBJ2-1; D is undetermined. V lost 5 bases to trimming and J lost 2 bases, with 7 bases between them. Germline assignment: CDR1 GTSNPN and CDR2 SVGIG (reference sequence). This CDR3 is built from 12 residues. In DNA form, the CDR3 reads TGTGCCTGGGGGCGCGCCTACAATGAGCAGTTCTTC. Translation: CAWGRAYNEQFF.